Sequencing of this TCR beta chain was carried out in a study of CD8+ T cells in alopecia areata. The overall study: Among treated patients, oral tofacitinib was administered at 5 to 10 mg twice daily. Using the percentage of affected scalp area, treated patients' severity was scored.

Comment on this clone: Its antigen is as yet unknown.

Study-level findings and limits: Tofacitinib delivered significant drops in scalp clonality and in expanded CD8+ clones among the top 100. Against the mouse data, patients shared TCRs less clearly, possibly for HLA reasons.

The treatment: oral pan-JAK inhibitor, 5-10 mg twice daily. RNA was extracted and reverse transcribed into cDNA as the sequencing template. Data came from immunoSEQ multiplex PCR; TCRdb stores just in-frame clones and leaves some out. This table holds over 95,000 clones, 60% to 75% found once. Germline CDR1 reads MDHEN; CDR2 reads SYDVKM. V was shortened by 2 bases and J by 7 bases, with 15 bases between the two germline ends. The CDR3 runs 14 residues. The source material was CD8+ T cells sorted from blood, sampled at week 4, from a patient treated with tofacitinib. The clonotype originates from a human donor with alopecia areata. The genes are TRBV28 and TRBJ2-7; a possible D gene is TRBD2 (7 bases). CDR3 bases: TGTGCCAGCAGTTTAAGGGGGGGAATGAGGGAGCAGTACTTC. This encodes CASSLRGGMREQYF.